The next 15 T cell receptor beta chains were all read from a single sample in a study of T cells expressing NK-cell markers. TCRdb reprocessed the 5' RACE reads, with one entry per CDR3 protein and no DNA. The sample totals about 440,000 distinct CDR3 sequences. Sequenced: blood T cells: a sorted CD56 or NKG2C T cell subset, CD4+ or CD8+ T cells, or bulk PBMC T cells (not recorded which). The receptor source for this set is a woman aged 18-70 years in good health.

The rearrangement links TRBV5-1 to TRBJ2-3; the TCRdb D gene call, TRBD1, has no DNA to confirm it. Germline V CDR1 and CDR2: SGHRS, YFSETQ. The CDR3 is 15 amino acids. The chain's CDR3 is CASSEDRLLSNTQYF.

This CDR3 reads CASSGAAVQETQYF. The V and J genes are TRBV12-3 or TRBV12-4 and TRBJ2-5; absent DNA, TCRdb's TRBD1 call cannot be checked. The CDR3 spans 14 residues.

The V and J genes are TRBV11-2 and TRBJ1-4; TCRdb selects TRBD1, and the lack of DNA leaves this call unchecked. The CDR3 is 16 residues long. CDR1 is SGHAT, CDR2 FQNNGV, per germline. The CDR3 spells CASSLGFGIPNEKLFF.

The V and J genes are TRBV18 and TRBJ1-2; as DNA is missing, the TRBD1 call by TCRdb cannot be tested. Germline values: CDR1 KGHSH, CDR2 LQKENI. This CDR3 comprises 16 residues. CDR3 protein: CASSPFRGQMFYGYTF.

J is TRBJ2-2 and V is TRBV29-1. Germline V gives CDR1 SQVTM, CDR2 ANQGSEA. The CDR3 extends over 12 amino acids. The CDR3: CSVDRNTGELFF.

The V gene is TRBV12-3 or TRBV12-4, the J gene TRBJ1-3; no DNA is available, so the TRBD1 call from TCRdb remains unchecked. CDR3 length equals 14 residues. CDR3 loop: CASRRQGTGNTIYF.

This rearrangement joins TRBV21-1 to TRBJ2-3; TCRdb picks TRBD2, but there is no DNA to check that call. TRBV21-1 is tagged as a pseudogene. The CDR3 runs to 18 residues. The CDR3 here is CASSKESGATKETDTQYF.

V usage is TRBV12-3 or TRBV12-4 and J usage is TRBJ2-1; TCRdb's assignment of TRBD2 cannot be checked, as there is no DNA. This CDR3 comprises 15 residues. The CDR3 sequence is CASSLRDGQYNEQFF.

The chain employs TRBV4-3 and TRBJ1-1. The CDR3 sequence is 13 residues long. Germline assignment: CDR1 LGHNA and CDR2 YSLEER. The CDR3 here is CASSPAGRTEAFF.

The J gene is TRBJ1-1, the V gene TRBV30; absent DNA, TCRdb's TRBD1 call cannot be checked. The CDR3 has 15 amino acids. CDR1 and CDR2 (germline): GTSNPN, SVGIG (reference sequence). The CDR3 loop is CAWSVVVGQGTEAFF.

V and J are TRBV20-1 and TRBJ1-1; TCRdb names TRBD1, which stays unverified in the absence of DNA. The V gene's germline CDR1 is DFQATT and CDR2 SNEGSKA (reference sequence). The CDR3 is 16 amino acids. The CDR3 loop is CSARTGGAPRNTEAFF.

The V gene is TRBV4-1, the J gene TRBJ2-2. Germline CDR1 MGHRA, CDR2 YSYEKL. The CDR3 is 14 residues long. CDR3 in amino acids: CASSQGRHTGELFF.

The V gene is TRBV11-2, the J gene TRBJ1-1. The CDR3 length is 14 residues. The germline CDR1 and CDR2 sequences are SGHAT and FQNNGV. This chain's CDR3 is CASSRFTGNTEAFF. Complete variable domain (other parts from reference TRBV11-2 and TRBJ1-1): EAGVAQSPRYKIIEKRQSVAFWCNPISGHATLYWYQQILGQGPKLLIQFQNNGVVDDSQLPKDRFSAERLKGVDSTLKIQPAKLEDSAVYLCASSRFTGNTEAFFGQGTRLTVV.

The CDR3 loop reads CASSEGGSVTQYF. The rearrangement links TRBV9 to TRBJ2-3; the D call of TRBD1 rests on TCRdb alone, since no DNA is present to check it. The CDR3 length is 13 residues. Germline loops: CDR1 SGDLS, CDR2 YYNGEE.

This sequence joins TRBV3-1 and TRBJ2-1; there is no DNA to check the TCRdb D call of TRBD2. CDR1 and CDR2 (germline): LGHDT, YNNKEL (reference sequence). The CDR3 contains 15 residues. The CDR3 reads CASSQGGGKYNEQFF.